Reported below is one T cell receptor beta chain. Data came from immunoSEQ multiplex PCR; TCRdb stores just in-frame clones and leaves some out. Seen here are approximately 79,000 clones, around 97% observed once, and the top ten hold roughly 0.3%. The germline V gene encodes CDR1 SGDLS and CDR2 YYNGEE. This CDR3 spans 17 amino acids. The J segment lost 4 bases and the V segment lost 0 bases, leaving 8 bases of the junction unmatched. This specimen comes from a study of technical replicates of blood from several donors. The sample taken for sequencing was T cells isolated from PBMCs. The receptor's source is a human donor in good health. The chain links TRBV9 to TRBJ2-1, with 9 bases fitting TRBD2. The chain's CDR3 is CASSVAGASGNYNEQFF. DNA for the CDR3: TGTGCCAGCAGCGTAGCTGGGGCTAGCGGGAATTACAATGAGCAGTTCTTC.